Sequencing of this T cell receptor beta chain was carried out in a study of neoadjuvant anti-PD-1 for oral cavity cancer (dated by TCRdb to the early 2020s). In the study overall: Three to four biweekly doses of nivolumab at 3 mg/kg were mostly administered to patients before curative-intent surgical resection. Patients who did not progress were given a fourth nivolumab dose at about day 43 and had definitive surgical resection on days 50-56. Under RECIST 1.1, a patient counted as a responder if showing complete response, partial response or stable disease, and as a non-responder if showing progression. There were about a dozen patients in the parent correlative cohort, and the response rate was roughly 34%. Beyond this particular receptor, the publication reports: After neoadjuvant nivolumab, non-responders showed significantly higher T cell clonality (Gini index) in PBMCs than responders did. Higher pretreatment blood Treg/Th17 ratios correlated with higher pretreatment blood TCRbeta clonality and lower post-treatment tumor TCRbeta clonality. The TCR analyses had only a few patients in each response group, and the authors called for validation in larger cohorts.

Notes on this clone: This clone's antigen is unknown. It has no much larger one-base neighbor in the sample; base qualities were not kept.

The time point label, read with the paper, signifies: after neoadjuvant nivolumab, at surgical resection. The patients had newly diagnosed stage II-IVA oral cavity squamous cell carcinoma and had not received any prior systemic or radiation treatment. Everyone in the cohort had locally advanced, HPV-negative oral cavity squamous cell carcinoma. Peripheral blood mononuclear cells were analyzed directly and were not maintained or expanded in culture. The samples were obtained from a longitudinal correlative study of a single-arm phase II trial testing neoadjuvant nivolumab in oral cavity squamous cell carcinoma. Subject-matched pre- and post-treatment PBMCs and tumors from three responders and three non-responders underwent genomic DNA-based TCRbeta sequencing. Peripheral blood mononuclear cells were collected before nivolumab treatment and again after treatment, at the time of surgery. The Maxwell RSC DNA from Cells kit was used to isolate genomic DNA from PBMCs.

For deep sequencing, PBMC libraries mostly used about 500 ng of input genomic DNA, with six replicates for each sample. TCRbeta libraries were prepared with the immunoSEQ hsTCRbeta kit according to the manufacturer's instructions. The completed libraries were mixed into a single pool at 3 nM, then sequenced with an Illumina NovaSeq 6000 S4 flow cell. The original pipeline was this. The immunoSEQ Analyzer was used for raw data preprocessing and quality control. The analysis was limited to productive rearrangements, and each clonotype was defined by a unique CDR3 amino acid sequence. Repertoire clonality was estimated as the Gini-Simpson index, which was calculated using the R package tcR. Student's t test was used to compare Gini indices, and Pearson correlation was used to assess associations with tumor size change. TCRdb re-hosts the immuneACCESS table, in-frame sequences only. Its copies lack some clones; in the studies checked, an unresolved V gene accounts for under half of them, and the cause for the rest is not known. D and trimming come from the DNA, and the V and J calls and clone size come from that table. The sample table contains more than 11,000 clones; only one count was recorded for around 70% of them. Clones ranked in the top ten supply more than 2% of the sample.

In the germline V gene (reference sequence), CDR1 corresponds to SGHNT and CDR2 to YYREEE. Germline trimming: 5 bases from V, 5 bases from J; junction bases outside gene matches: 11. CDR3 length: 15 amino acids, cysteine to phenylalanine. Of all the DNA, just the CDR3 is kept, 45 bases in frame from base 1. Here the sequenced sample was PBMCs, taken after nivolumab (anti-PD-1) treatment. The chain couples TRBV5-4 to TRBJ2-5; 8 bases in the junction line up with TRBD2. This receptor was obtained from a person aged 40 to 85 with oral cavity squamous cell carcinoma. The bases read TGTGCCAGCAGTCCCGCGGGGGGCCTTTTTGAGACCCAGTACTTC. Its product reads: CASSPAGGLFETQYF.